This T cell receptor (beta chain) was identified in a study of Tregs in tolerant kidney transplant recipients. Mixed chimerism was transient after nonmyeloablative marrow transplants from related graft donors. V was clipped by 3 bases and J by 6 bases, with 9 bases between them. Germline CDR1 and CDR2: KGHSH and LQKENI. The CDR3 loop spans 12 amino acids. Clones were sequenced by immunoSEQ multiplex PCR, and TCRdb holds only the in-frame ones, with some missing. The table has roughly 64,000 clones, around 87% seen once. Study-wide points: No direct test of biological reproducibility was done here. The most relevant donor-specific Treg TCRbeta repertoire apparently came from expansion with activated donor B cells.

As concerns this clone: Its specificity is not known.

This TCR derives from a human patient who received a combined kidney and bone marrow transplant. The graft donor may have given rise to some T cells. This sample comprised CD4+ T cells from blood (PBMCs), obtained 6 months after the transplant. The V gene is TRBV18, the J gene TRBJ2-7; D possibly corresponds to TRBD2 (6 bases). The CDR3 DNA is TGTGCCAGCTCACCTCGCGGGACCGAGCAGTACTTC. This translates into CASSPRGTEQYF.